These 21 T cell receptor beta chains were sequenced from one sample in a study of CD8 T cells in Susac syndrome. After extraction with the RNeasy kit, 0.5 to 1 ug of the RNA was reverse transcribed using random hexamers. Each CDR3 protein is one row after TCRdb ran MiXCR on the immunoSEQ multiplex PCR reads. The repertoire includes roughly 160,000 distinct CDR3 sequences, about 94% of them detected once, and 0.13% to 0.15% sits in the top ten. Sample: CD4+ T cells from PBMCs. Receptors originate from a human donor in good health.

The chain links TRBV27 to TRBJ1-6; 7 positions match TRBD1. The CDR3 extends over 15 amino acids. The V segment lost 5 bases and the J segment 6 bases; nucleotides outside the gene matches: 7. The germline V gene has CDR1 MNHEY and CDR2 SMNVEV (reference sequence). CDR3 nucleotides: TGTGCCAGCAGTCCGAGGACAGGAGGTAATTCACCCCTCCACTTT. Translating it yields CASSPRTGGNSPLHF.

The chain links TRBV20-1 to TRBJ1-1; no clear D. CDR1 is DFQATT and CDR2 is SNEGSKA in the germline V gene (reference sequence). The V gene lost 5 bases and the J gene lost 1 base, with 8 bases spanning the gap. The CDR3 contains 12 residues. In DNA, the CDR3 is TGCAGTGCTGGCCGGGGGAACACTGAAGCTTTCTTT. It codes for CSAGRGNTEAFF.

This clonotype showed up just once. V gene TRBV20-1 combines with J gene TRBJ2-7; weak D call: TRBD1 (5 bases). Per germline, CDR1 DFQATT and CDR2 SNEGSKA (reference sequence). Deletions cut 6 bases from V and 2 bases from J, with 11 bases between. The CDR3 is made up of 12 amino acids. In DNA form, the CDR3 reads TGCAGTGCGAATGACAGTCCCTACGAGCAGTACTTC. It is translated as CSANDSPYEQYF.

The chain joins TRBV11-1 to TRBJ1-1; a possible D gene is TRBD1 (6 bases). Germline-derived CDR1 and CDR2 are SGHAT and FQDESV (reference sequence). CDR3 length: 14 residues. Trimming took 2 bases from V and 5 from J, leaving 12 bases between them. CDR3 protein: CASSLQGRGTEAFF. The CDR3, as DNA: TGTGCCAGCAGCTTACAGGGGAGGGGAACTGAAGCTTTCTTT.

This chain links TRBV6-6 with TRBJ2-5; TRBD1 agrees at 10 bases. The junction had 10 bases not matched to a gene; V was cut back by 7 bases and J by 5 bases. Germline V lookup: CDR1 MNHNY, CDR2 SVGAGI (reference sequence). The CDR3 has 15 residues. This chain's CDR3 is CASTQPRQGAETQYF. CDR3 in DNA: TGTGCCAGCACCCAACCCCGACAGGGGGCTGAGACCCAGTACTTC.

The chain employs TRBV5-1 and TRBJ2-2, with D maybe TRBD1 (6 bases). V dropped 5 bases and J dropped 4 bases, with 9 bases sitting between them. This CDR3 has 13 residues. The germline gives CDR1 SGHRS, CDR2 YFSETQ. CDR3: CASRRGGTGELFF. As DNA, the CDR3 is TGCGCCAGCAGAAGAGGGGGCACCGGGGAGCTGTTTTTT.

V is TRBV12-3 or TRBV12-4 and J is TRBJ2-1; D might be TRBD2 (5 bases). The CDR3 spans 14 residues. V gave up 3 bases and J gave up 10 bases, with 16 bases separating them. CDR3: CASSLTGSIGEQFF. CDR3 DNA sequence: TGTGCCAGCAGTTTGACGGGGAGTATAGGGGAGCAGTTCTTC.

This chain uses TRBV5-4 with TRBJ2-5, with 9 bases aligning to TRBD2. The CDR3 sequence is 13 residues long. Unmatched junction bases numbered 2, after V lost 5 bases and J lost 3 bases. Germline assignment: CDR1 SGHNT and CDR2 YYREEE (reference sequence). The CDR3 spells CASSIAGEETQYF. The CDR3 nucleotides read TGTGCCAGCAGTATAGCGGGGGAAGAGACCCAGTACTTC.

The chain carries TRBV15 and TRBJ2-5, with D perhaps matching TRBD1 or TRBD2 (5 bases each). The CDR3 runs 16 residues. V lost 7 bases and J lost 2, with 20 bases in between. Looked up from germline, CDR1 is LNHNV and CDR2 is YYDKDF (reference sequence). The DNA for the CDR3 is TGTGCCACCAAGCGTTCACGGGGCCCTATTCAAGAGACCCAGTACTTC. It specifies CATKRSRGPIQETQYF.

This chain connects TRBV28 to TRBJ1-5, with D perhaps TRBD1 (5 bases). Trimming took 2 bases from V and 1 from J, leaving 12 bases between them. Germline CDR1 is MDHEN and CDR2 is SYDVKM. The CDR3 consists of 16 residues. This chain's CDR3 is CASSLTGWRSNQPQHF. The CDR3 DNA follows: TGTGCCAGCAGTTTAACAGGTTGGAGGAGCAATCAGCCCCAGCATTTT.

J is TRBJ2-1 and V is TRBV5-1; weak D call: TRBD1 (6 bases). Per the germline V gene, CDR1 is SGHRS and CDR2 is YFSETQ. This CDR3 is built from 14 residues. The ends were cut back, 4 bases at V and 4 bases at J, with 12 bases in the middle. CDR3 residues: CASSEHREYNEQFF. CDR3 nucleotides: TGCGCCAGCAGCGAACACAGGGAATACAATGAGCAGTTCTTC.

The chain uses TRBV11-2 and TRBJ1-5; weak D call: TRBD1 (5 bases). The CDR3 consists of 10 residues. Per germline, CDR1 SGHAT and CDR2 FQNNGV. Between the trimmed V and J ends, which lost 11 bases and 6 bases, there was a span of 8 bases. DNA for the CDR3: TGTGCCCAGGGTGGTCAGCCCCAGCATTTT. Translation gives CAQGGQPQHF.

A single count supports this clonotype. The chain carries TRBV30 and TRBJ2-1; D unclear. CDR1 is GTSNPN, CDR2 SVGIG, per germline (reference sequence). This CDR3 is built from 12 residues. Deletions cut 2 bases from V and 1 base from J, with 3 bases between. DNA for the CDR3: TGTGCCTGGAGTTTGTCCTACAATGAGCAGTTCTTC. It yields the protein CAWSLSYNEQFF. The entire variable domain, with the rest obtained from reference TRBV30 and TRBJ2-1, is as follows: SQTIHQWPATLVQPVGSPLSLECTVEGTSNPNLYWYRQAAGRGLQLLFYSVGIGQISSEVPQNLSASRPQDRQFILSSKKLLLSDSGFYLCAWSLSYNEQFFGPGTRLTVL.

This chain's CDR3 is CASSLTPRVVTYEQYF. In DNA, the CDR3 is TGTGCCAGCAGCCTAACCCCCAGGGTGGTGACCTACGAGCAGTACTTC. The chain uses TRBV7-2 and TRBJ2-7; D might be TRBD1 (5 bases). This CDR3 spans 16 amino acids. Trimming pared 5 bases from V and 2 bases from J, leaving 19 bases between. CDR1 and CDR2 (germline): SGHTA, FQGNSA.

The chain combines TRBV7-3 with TRBJ2-6; 7 positions match TRBD1. V lost 4 bases to trimming and J lost 1 base; unmatched junction nucleotides: 4. CDR1 is SGHTA and CDR2 is FQGTGA in the germline V gene. The CDR3 has 16 amino acids. The CDR3 region is CASSYGTASGANVLTF. CDR3 in DNA: TGTGCCAGCAGCTATGGGACAGCGTCTGGGGCCAACGTCCTGACTTTC.

This clonotype has just one count. The genes are TRBV7-9 and TRBJ1-3; D is perhaps TRBD1 (5 bases). Trimming shortened V by 5 bases and J by 2 bases, and 13 bases separated the two germline ends. The CDR3 length is 15 residues. In germline, CDR1 is SEHNR, CDR2 FQNEAQ (reference sequence). The CDR3 DNA reads TGTGCCAGCAGCAGGGCGGGGGACGCTGGAAACACCATATATTTT. Residues: CASSRAGDAGNTIYF.

In its sample, this clonotype was seen once. The chain is built from TRBV25-1 and TRBJ2-7, with a tentative D call TRBD2 (5 bases). With 6 bases removed from V and 1 base from J, the gap between germline ends came to 10 bases. Germline V lookup: CDR1 MGHDK, CDR2 SYGVNS. This CDR3 is built from 13 residues. The CDR3 sequence is CASRKPGSYEQYF. CDR3 coding DNA: TGTGCCAGCAGGAAGCCGGGATCCTACGAGCAGTACTTC.

This clonotype was recorded once. This rearrangement joins TRBV30 to TRBJ1-1, with TRBD1 identical over 8 bases. The V and J ends lost 3 bases and 10 bases, in that order; junction bases with no gene match: 10. This CDR3 is 13 amino acids long. CDR1 is GTSNPN, CDR2 SVGIG, per germline (reference sequence). The CDR3 is CAWRRWQGASAFF. CDR3 coding DNA: TGTGCCTGGAGGAGGTGGCAGGGGGCGTCAGCTTTCTTT. Variable domain in full (rest from reference TRBV30 and TRBJ1-1): SQTIHQWPATLVQPVGSPLSLECTVEGTSNPNLYWYRQAAGRGLQLLFYSVGIGQISSEVPQNLSASRPQDRQFILSSKKLLLSDSGFYLCAWRRWQGASAFFGQGTRLTVV.

The V and J genes are TRBV20-1 and TRBJ1-5; weak D call: TRBD1 (5 bases). V shed 6 bases and J shed 3 bases, with 18 bases lying between them. This CDR3 comprises 15 residues. Germline lookup yields CDR1 DFQATT and CDR2 SNEGSKA (reference sequence). CDR3 DNA sequence: TGCAGTGCAACCGGGACCGATAGAGACAATCAGCCCCAGCATTTT. Translated: CSATGTDRDNQPQHF.

J is TRBJ1-1 and V is TRBV4-3; D is undetermined. The CDR3 is 17 residues long. V lost 0 bases, J lost 7 bases, and 21 bases lay in between. Looked up from germline, CDR1 is LGHNA and CDR2 is YSLEER. The CDR3 is CASSQEVVGSRRNEAFF. The CDR3 DNA reads as TGCGCCAGCAGCCAAGAAGTGGTCGGCTCGCGACGGAATGAAGCTTTCTTT.

The chain joins TRBV18 to TRBJ2-7; 12 bases are shared with TRBD1. CDR1 KGHSH and CDR2 LQKENI come from the germline V gene. The CDR3 sequence is 13 residues long. The V segment lost 3 bases and the J segment 6 bases; nucleotides outside the gene matches: 0. The CDR3 DNA reads TGTGCCAGCTCACCGGGACAGGGGGCCGAGCAGTACTTC. Its translation is CASSPGQGAEQYF.